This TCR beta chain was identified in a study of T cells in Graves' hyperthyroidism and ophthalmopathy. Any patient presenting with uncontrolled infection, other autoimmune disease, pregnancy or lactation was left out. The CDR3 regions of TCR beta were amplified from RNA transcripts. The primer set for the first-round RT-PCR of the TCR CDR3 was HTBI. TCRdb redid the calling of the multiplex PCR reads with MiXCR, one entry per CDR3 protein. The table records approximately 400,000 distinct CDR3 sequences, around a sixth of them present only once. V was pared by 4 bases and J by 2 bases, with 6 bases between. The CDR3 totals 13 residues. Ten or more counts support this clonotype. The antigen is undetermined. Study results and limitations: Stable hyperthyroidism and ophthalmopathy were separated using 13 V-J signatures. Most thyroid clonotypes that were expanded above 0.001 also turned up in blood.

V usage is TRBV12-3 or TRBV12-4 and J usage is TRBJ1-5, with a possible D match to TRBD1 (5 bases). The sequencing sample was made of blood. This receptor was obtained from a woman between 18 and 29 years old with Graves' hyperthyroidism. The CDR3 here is CASSWDGNQPQHF. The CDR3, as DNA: TGTGCCAGCAGTTGGGACGGCAATCAGCCCCAGCATTTT.